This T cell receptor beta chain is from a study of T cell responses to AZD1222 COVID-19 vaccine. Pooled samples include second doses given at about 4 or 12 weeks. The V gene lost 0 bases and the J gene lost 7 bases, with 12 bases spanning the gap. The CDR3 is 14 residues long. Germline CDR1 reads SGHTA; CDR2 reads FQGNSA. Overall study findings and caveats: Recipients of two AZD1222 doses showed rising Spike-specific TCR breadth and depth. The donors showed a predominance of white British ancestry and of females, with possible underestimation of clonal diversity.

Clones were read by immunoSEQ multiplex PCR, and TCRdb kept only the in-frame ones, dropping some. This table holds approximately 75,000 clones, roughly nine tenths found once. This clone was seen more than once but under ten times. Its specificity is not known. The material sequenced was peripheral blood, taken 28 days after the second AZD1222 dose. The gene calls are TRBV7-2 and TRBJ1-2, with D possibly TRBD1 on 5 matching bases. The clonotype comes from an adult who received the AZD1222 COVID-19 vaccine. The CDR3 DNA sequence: TGTGCCAGCAGCTTAGCTGATAACAGGTTTGGCTACACCTTC. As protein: CASSLADNRFGYTF. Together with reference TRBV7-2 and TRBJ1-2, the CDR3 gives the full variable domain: GAGVSQSPSNKVTEKGKDVELRCDPISGHTALYWYRQSLGQGLEFLIYFQGNSAPDKSGLPSDRFSAERTGGSVSTLTIQRTQQEDSAVYLCASSLADNRFGYTFGSGTRLTVV.